These T cell receptor beta chains were read from a single sample in a study of blood T cell repertoires in COVID-19. The data were produced by immunoSEQ multiplex PCR, yet TCRdb's version contains in-frame clones alone and is incomplete. The table includes about 300,000 clones, roughly 91% detected once. The material sequenced was PBMCs or T cells enriched from blood (not recorded which). Receptors were obtained from a woman in her fifties or sixties who had been exposed to COVID-19. Each CDR3 is given with its conserved first and last residue. D genes are given only for firm matches. The size entry is marked missing in some rows and otherwise reads once, few, many or a size class.

clone_size j_call cdr3_length v_call d_call cdr3_aa cdr3_nt
. TRBJ2-5 16 TRBV4-1 . CASSHSAGSQGETQYF TGCGCCAGCAGCCACTCCGCCGGGTCCCAGGGGGAGACCCAGTACTTC
. TRBJ1-3 13 TRBV5-1 TRBD1 CASGDSSGNTIYF TGCGCCAGCGGGGACAGCTCTGGAAACACCATATATTTT
. TRBJ2-7 15 TRBV5-5 . CASSLETGITYEQYF TGTGCCAGCAGCTTGGAAACAGGGATTACCTACGAGCAGTACTTC
. TRBJ2-3 15 TRBV7-9 . CASTQGGNGADTQYF TGTGCCAGCACTCAGGGGGGTAACGGTGCAGATACGCAGTATTTT
. TRBJ2-1 15 TRBV11-2 TRBD2 CASSVAGGPMNEQFF TGTGCCAGCAGTGTCGCGGGGGGCCCTATGAATGAGCAGTTCTTC
. TRBJ1-3 15 TRBV4-2 . CASSQERGFGNTIYF TGTGCCAGCAGTCAAGAAAGGGGTTTTGGAAACACCATATATTTT
. TRBJ2-3 13 TRBV4-2 . CASSQDPEDTQYF TGTGCCAGCAGCCAAGACCCTGAGGATACGCAGTATTTT
. TRBJ1-5 16 TRBV28 TRBD1 CASSFAAGTGNQPQHF TGTGCCAGCAGTTTTGCGGCCGGGACAGGAAATCAGCCCCAGCATTTT
. TRBJ2-5 15 TRBV3-1/TRBV3-2 . CASSQEPPGLGTQYF TGTGCCAGCAGCCAAGAGCCCCCTGGACTGGGAACCCAGTACTTC
. TRBJ1-5 14 TRBV5-1 . CASSPTSGNQPQHF TGCGCCAGCAGCCCCACATCCGGCAATCAGCCCCAGCATTTT
. TRBJ1-4 15 TRBV15 TRBD1 CATSREGQGGEKLFF TGTGCCACCAGCAGAGAAGGACAGGGCGGGGAAAAACTGTTTTTT
. TRBJ2-7 15 TRBV19 . CASSMETGTEYEQYF TGTGCCAGTAGTATGGAAACAGGAACCGAGTACGAGCAGTACTTC
. TRBJ2-5 15 TRBV30 . CAWSAPGQTGETQYF TGTGCCTGGAGTGCGCCCGGACAGACCGGGGAGACCCAGTACTTC
few TRBJ2-5 15 TRBV3-1/TRBV3-2 . CASSLSAVHQETQYF TGTGCCAGCAGCCTCTCCGCAGTACACCAAGAGACCCAGTACTTC
. TRBJ2-5 13 TRBV28 TRBD1 CASSPGGWETQYF TGTGCCAGCAGTCCAGGGGGCTGGGAGACCCAGTACTTC
. TRBJ1-6 16 TRBV9 TRBD1 CASSSAAGQGGSPLHF TGTGCCAGCAGCTCCGCCGCCGGACAGGGAGGTTCACCCCTCCACTTT
. TRBJ2-1 16 TRBV3-1/TRBV3-2 . CASSQVTGWSYNEQFF TGTGCCAGCAGCCAAGTAACAGGGTGGTCCTACAATGAGCAGTTCTTC
. TRBJ2-5 17 TRBV7-6 . CASSFNPSGQYQETQYF TGTGCCAGCAGCTTTAACCCGTCAGGGCAGTACCAAGAGACCCAGTACTTC
. TRBJ1-4 16 TRBV3-1/TRBV3-2 . CASSQDRVATNEKLFF TGTGCCAGCAGCCAAGATCGAGTTGCAACTAATGAAAAACTGTTTTTT